The source of this T cell receptor beta chain is a study of CD8 T cells in ankylosing spondylitis. Germline CDR1 and CDR2: SGHDT and YYEEEE. The ends were cut back, 2 bases at V and 2 bases at J, with 12 bases in the middle. The CDR3 has 15 residues. With regard to this clonotype: Its antigen is not known.

Study observations and caveats: Researchers reportedly found disease-linked clones significantly enriched in matched ankylosing spondylitis synovial fluid.

TCRdb independently ran MiXCR on the 5' RACE reads; one entry per CDR3 protein. The table includes about 200,000 distinct CDR3 sequences, 10% to 15% detected once. Sequencing used blood, either unsorted or a sorted T cell fraction (not recorded which). The V and J genes are TRBV5-6 and TRBJ2-3, with TRBD2 as a possible D gene (6 bases). The source of this sequence is a male donor with ankylosing spondylitis or in good health (not recorded which). This chain's CDR3 is CASSLGLAYTDTQYF. The DNA of the CDR3 is TGTGCCAGCAGCTTAGGGCTAGCGTACACAGATACGCAGTATTTT.